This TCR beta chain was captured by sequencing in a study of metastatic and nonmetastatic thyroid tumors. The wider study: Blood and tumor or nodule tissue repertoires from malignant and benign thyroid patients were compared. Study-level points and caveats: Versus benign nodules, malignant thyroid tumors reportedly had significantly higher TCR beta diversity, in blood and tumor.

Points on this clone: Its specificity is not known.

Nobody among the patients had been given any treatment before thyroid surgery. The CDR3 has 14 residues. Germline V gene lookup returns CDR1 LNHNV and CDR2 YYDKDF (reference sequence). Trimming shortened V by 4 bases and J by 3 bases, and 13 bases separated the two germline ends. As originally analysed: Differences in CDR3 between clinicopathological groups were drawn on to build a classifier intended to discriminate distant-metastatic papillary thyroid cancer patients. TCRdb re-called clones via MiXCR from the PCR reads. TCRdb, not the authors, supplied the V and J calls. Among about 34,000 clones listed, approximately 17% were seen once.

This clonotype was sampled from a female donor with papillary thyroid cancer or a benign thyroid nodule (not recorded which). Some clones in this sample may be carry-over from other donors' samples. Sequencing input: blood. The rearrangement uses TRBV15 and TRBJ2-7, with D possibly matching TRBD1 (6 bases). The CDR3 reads CATSIEAGDYEQYF. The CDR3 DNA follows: TGTGCCACCAGCATAGAAGCAGGGGACTACGAGCAGTACTTC. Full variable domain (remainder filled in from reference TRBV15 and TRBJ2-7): DAMVIQNPRYQVTQFGKPVTLSCSQTLNHNVMYWYQQKSSQAPKLLFHYYDKDFNNEADTPDNFQSRRPNTSFCFLDIRSPGLGDTAMYLCATSIEAGDYEQYFGPGTRLTVT.